This paragraph covers one TCR beta chain sequence. Its antigen is still unknown. The PCR was carried out with 60 Vbeta primers and 13 Jbeta primers. Method: immunoSEQ multiplex PCR; TCRdb's copy keeps in-frame clones and lacks some. The sample holds about 110,000 clones; roughly 70% are singletons and the top ten take approximately 2.6%. This entry is derived from a study of cytomegalovirus exposure and HLA in healthy donors. Study results and caveats: Researchers reported from a later analysis that most CMV-associated TCR beta chains appeared HLA-restricted.

V lost 5 bases and J 1 base, leaving 10 bases between the germline ends. Germline-derived CDR1 and CDR2 are SGHRS and YFSETQ. The CDR3 consists of 14 residues. This receptor was obtained from a male donor in good health and CMV-seropositive. Sequencing was performed on PBMCs. The rearrangement uses TRBV5-1 and TRBJ2-1; a weak D match, TRBD1 (6 bases). CDR3 residues: CASRPGQSYNEQFF. In nucleotides, the CDR3 is TGCGCCAGCAGGCCCGGACAGTCCTACAATGAGCAGTTCTTC.